This TCR beta chain derives from a study of T cell changes during pregnancy in multiple sclerosis. Looked up from germline, CDR1 is SGDLS and CDR2 is YYNGEE. This CDR3 is built from 13 residues. Trimming cost V 0 bases and J 4 bases, with 7 bases left between them. There are a few counts of this clone. Generated by immunoSEQ multiplex PCR, the TCRdb table keeps only in-frame clones and is missing some. Of about 80,000 clones listed, 90% to 95% are singletons. The chain recombines TRBV9 with TRBJ1-2; D remains unclear. The sample in question was peripheral blood, obtained before pregnancy. The sequence derives from a female donor with multiple sclerosis, enrolled in a pregnancy study. For the CDR3, the DNA is TGTGCCAGCAGCGTAGGTGGGAGCTATGGCTACACCTTC. It codes for CASSVGGSYGYTF.